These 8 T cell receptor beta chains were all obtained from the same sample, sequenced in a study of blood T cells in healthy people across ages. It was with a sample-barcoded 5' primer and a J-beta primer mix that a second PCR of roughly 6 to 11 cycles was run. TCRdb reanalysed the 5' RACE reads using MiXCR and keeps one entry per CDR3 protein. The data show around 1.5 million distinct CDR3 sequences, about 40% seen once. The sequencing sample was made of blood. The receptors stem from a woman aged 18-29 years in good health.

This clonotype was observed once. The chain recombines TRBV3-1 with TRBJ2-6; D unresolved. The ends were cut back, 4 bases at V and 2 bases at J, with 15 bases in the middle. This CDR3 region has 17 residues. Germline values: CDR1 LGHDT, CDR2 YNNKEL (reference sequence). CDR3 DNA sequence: TGTGCCAGCAGCCGTATAGCCCAGCTAGCTGGGGCCAACGTCCTGACTTTC. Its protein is CASSRIAQLAGANVLTF.

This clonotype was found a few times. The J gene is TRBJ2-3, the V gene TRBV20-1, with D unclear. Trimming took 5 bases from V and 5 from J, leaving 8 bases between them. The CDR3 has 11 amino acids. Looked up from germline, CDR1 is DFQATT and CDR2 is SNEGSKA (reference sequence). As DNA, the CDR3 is TGCAGTGCTGTTAGGGTAGATACGCAGTATTTT. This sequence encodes CSAVRVDTQYF.

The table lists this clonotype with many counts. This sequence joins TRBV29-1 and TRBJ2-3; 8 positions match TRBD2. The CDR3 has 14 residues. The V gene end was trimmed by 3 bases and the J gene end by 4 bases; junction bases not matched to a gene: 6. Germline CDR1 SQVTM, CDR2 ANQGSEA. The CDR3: CSVDGGRSPDTQYF. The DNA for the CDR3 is TGCAGCGTTGATGGCGGGAGGAGCCCAGATACGCAGTATTTT.

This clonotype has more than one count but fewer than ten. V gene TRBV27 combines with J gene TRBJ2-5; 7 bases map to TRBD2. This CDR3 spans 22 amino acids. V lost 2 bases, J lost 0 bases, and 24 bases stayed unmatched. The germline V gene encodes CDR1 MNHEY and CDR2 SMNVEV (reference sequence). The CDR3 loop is CASSLKSAGEVPKRIHQETQYF. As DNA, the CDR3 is TGTGCCAGCAGTTTAAAGTCGGCGGGAGAGGTACCTAAAAGGATTCACCAAGAGACCCAGTACTTC.

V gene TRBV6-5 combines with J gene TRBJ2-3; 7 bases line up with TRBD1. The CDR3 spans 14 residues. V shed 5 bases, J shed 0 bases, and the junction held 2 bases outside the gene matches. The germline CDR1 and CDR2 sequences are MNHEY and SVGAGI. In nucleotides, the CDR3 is TGTGCCAGCAGTGGGACAGCTAGCACAGATACGCAGTATTTT. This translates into CASSGTASTDTQYF.

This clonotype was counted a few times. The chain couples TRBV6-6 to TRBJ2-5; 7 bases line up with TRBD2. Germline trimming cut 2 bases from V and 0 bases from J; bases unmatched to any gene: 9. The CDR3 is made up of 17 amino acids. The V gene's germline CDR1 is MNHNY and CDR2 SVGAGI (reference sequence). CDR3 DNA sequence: TGTGCCAGCAGTTACGGTCGCGGGGGTACTTACCAAGAGACCCAGTACTTC. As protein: CASSYGRGGTYQETQYF.

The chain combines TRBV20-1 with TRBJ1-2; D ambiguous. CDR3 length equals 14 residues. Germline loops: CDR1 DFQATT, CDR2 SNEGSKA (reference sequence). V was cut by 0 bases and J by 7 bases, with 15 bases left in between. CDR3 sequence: CSARDPGRGLGYTF. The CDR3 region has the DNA TGCAGTGCTAGAGATCCCGGTCGGGGTCTTGGCTACACCTTC.

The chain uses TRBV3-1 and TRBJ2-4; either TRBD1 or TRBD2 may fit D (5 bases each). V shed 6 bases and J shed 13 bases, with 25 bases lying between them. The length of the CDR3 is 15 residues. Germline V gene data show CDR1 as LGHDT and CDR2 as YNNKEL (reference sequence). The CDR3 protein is CASRLLSGTAGEQYF. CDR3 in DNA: TGTGCCAGCAGACTCTTGTCCGGGACGGCCGGGGAGCAGTACTTC. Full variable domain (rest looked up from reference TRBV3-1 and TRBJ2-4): DTAVSQTPKYLVTQMGNDKSIKCEQNLGHDTMYWYKQDSKKFLKIMFSYNNKELIINETVPNRFSPKSPDKAHLNLHINSLELGDSAVYFCASRLLSGTAGEQYFGAGTRLSVL.